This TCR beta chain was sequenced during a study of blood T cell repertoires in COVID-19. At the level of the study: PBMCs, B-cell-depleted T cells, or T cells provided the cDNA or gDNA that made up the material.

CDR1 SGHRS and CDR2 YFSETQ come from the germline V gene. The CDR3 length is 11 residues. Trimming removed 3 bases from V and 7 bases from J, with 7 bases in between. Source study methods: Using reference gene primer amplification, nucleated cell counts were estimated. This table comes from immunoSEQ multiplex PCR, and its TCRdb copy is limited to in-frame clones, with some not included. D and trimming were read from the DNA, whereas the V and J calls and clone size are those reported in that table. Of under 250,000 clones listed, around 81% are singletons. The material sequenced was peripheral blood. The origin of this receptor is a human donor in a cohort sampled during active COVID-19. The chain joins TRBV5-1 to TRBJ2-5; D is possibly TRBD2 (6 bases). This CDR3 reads CASSWRGTQYF. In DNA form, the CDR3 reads TGCGCCAGCAGCTGGCGGGGGACCCAGTACTTC.